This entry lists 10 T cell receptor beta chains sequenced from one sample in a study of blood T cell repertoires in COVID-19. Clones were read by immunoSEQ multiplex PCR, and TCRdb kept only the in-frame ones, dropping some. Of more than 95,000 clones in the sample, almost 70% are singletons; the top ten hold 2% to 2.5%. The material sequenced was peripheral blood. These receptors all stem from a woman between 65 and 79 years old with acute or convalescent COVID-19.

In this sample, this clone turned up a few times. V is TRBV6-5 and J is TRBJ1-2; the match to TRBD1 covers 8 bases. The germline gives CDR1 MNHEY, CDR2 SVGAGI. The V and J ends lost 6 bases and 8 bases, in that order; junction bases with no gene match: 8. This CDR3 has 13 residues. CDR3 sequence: CASSRQGTAGYTF. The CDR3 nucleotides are TGTGCCAGCAGCCGACAGGGGACCGCGGGCTACACCTTC.

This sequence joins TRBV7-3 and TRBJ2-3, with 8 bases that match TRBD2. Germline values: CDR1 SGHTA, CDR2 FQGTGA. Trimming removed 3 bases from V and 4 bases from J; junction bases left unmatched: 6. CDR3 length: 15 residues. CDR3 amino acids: CASSFGGAQADTQYF. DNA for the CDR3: TGTGCCAGCAGCTTCGGGGGGGCCCAAGCAGATACGCAGTATTTT.

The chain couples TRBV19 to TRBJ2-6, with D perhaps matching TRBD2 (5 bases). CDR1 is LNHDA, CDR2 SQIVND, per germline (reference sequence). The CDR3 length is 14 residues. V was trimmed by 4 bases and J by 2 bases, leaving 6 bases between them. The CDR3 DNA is TGTGCCAGTAGTACGGGAACTGGGGCCAACGTCCTGACTTTC. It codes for CASSTGTGANVLTF.

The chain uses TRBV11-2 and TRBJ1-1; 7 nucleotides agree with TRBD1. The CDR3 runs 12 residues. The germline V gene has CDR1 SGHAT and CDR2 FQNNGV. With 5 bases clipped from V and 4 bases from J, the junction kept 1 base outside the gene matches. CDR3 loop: CASSGQATEAFF. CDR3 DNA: TGTGCCAGCAGCGGACAGGCCACTGAAGCTTTCTTT.

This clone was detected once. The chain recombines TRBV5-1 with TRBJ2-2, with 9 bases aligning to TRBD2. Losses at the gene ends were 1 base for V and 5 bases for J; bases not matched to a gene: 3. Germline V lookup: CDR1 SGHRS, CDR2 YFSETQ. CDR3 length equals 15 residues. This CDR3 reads CASSLRLAGTGELFF. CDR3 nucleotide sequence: TGCGCCAGCAGCTTGAGGCTAGCGGGAACCGGGGAGCTGTTTTTT.

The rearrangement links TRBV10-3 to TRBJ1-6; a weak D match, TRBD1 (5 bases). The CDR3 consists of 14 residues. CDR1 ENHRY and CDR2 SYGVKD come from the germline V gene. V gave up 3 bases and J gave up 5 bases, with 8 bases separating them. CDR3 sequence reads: CAISESGDNSPLHF. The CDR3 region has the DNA TGTGCCATCAGTGAATCGGGGGATAATTCACCCCTCCACTTT.

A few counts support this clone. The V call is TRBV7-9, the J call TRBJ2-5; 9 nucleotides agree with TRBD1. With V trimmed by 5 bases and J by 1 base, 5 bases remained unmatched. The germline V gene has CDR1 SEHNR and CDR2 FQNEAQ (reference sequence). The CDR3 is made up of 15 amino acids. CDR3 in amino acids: CASSPLQGAQETQYF. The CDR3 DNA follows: TGTGCCAGCAGCCCTCTACAGGGGGCCCAAGAGACCCAGTACTTC.

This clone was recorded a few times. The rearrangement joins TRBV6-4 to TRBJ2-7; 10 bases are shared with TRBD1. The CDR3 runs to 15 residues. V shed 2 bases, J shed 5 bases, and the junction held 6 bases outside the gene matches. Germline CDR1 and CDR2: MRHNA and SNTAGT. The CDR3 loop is CASSDPRTGGNEQYF. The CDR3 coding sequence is TGTGCCAGCAGTGACCCGCGGACAGGGGGGAACGAGCAGTACTTC.

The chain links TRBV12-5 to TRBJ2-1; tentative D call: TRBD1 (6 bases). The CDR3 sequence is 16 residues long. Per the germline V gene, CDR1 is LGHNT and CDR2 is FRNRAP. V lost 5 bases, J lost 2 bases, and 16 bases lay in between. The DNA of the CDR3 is TGTGCTAGTGGTACCCCACAGGGCTTACCCTACAATGAGCAGTTCTTC. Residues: CASGTPQGLPYNEQFF. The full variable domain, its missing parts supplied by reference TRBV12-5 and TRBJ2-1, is DARVTQTPRHKVTEMGQEVTMRCQPILGHNTVFWYRQTMMQGLELLAYFRNRAPLDDSGMPKDRFSAEMPDATLATLKIQPSEPRDSAVYFCASGTPQGLPYNEQFFGPGTRLTVL.

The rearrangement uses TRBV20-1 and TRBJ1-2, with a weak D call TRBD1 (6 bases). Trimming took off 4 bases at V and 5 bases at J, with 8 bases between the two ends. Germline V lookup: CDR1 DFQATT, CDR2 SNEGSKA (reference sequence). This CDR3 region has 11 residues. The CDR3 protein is CSAKDSYGYTF. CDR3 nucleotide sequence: TGCAGTGCTAAGGACAGTTATGGCTACACCTTC.